Each of the 17 T cell receptor beta chains below was sequenced from the same sample in a study of T cell repertoires in ileal Crohn's disease. Regarding time point: inflamed ileum from the surgical specimen. The assay was immunoSEQ multiplex PCR, and TCRdb's table has in-frame clones only and misses some. Of some 14,000 clones in the sample, approximately 79% are singletons; the top ten hold roughly 14%. What was sequenced was ileal tissue. The receptor set was obtained from an adult with Crohn's disease.

V gene TRBV7-9 combines with J gene TRBJ1-2; 7 bases agree with TRBD1. The CDR3 consists of 14 residues. From germline, CDR1 is SEHNR and CDR2 FQNEAQ (reference sequence). Trimming took 5 bases from V and 0 from J; bases not matched to a gene: 3. CDR3 coding DNA: TGTGCCAGCAGCGACAGGGATTCTAACTATGGCTACACCTTC. This sequence encodes CASSDRDSNYGYTF.

The rearrangement uses TRBV6-6 and TRBJ1-3, with D unresolved. Per the germline V gene, CDR1 is MNHNY and CDR2 is SVGAGI (reference sequence). V was cut by 0 bases and J by 2 bases, with 8 bases left in between. The CDR3 runs 15 residues. CDR3 DNA: TGTGCCAGCAGTTACTCGAGACTAGCTGGAAACACCATATATTTT. Amino acids: CASSYSRLAGNTIYF.

The chain has TRBV18 and TRBJ1-2; D gene uncertain. Looked up from germline, CDR1 is KGHSH and CDR2 is LQKENI. V was clipped by 2 bases and J by 0 bases, with 7 bases between them. The CDR3 spans 14 residues. The CDR3 protein is CASSPSQTNYGYTF. CDR3 bases: TGTGCCAGCTCACCAAGCCAGACTAACTATGGCTACACCTTC.

The V and J genes are TRBV6-1 and TRBJ2-3, with D unclear. Germline V gene sequence: CDR1 MNHNS, CDR2 SASEGT. Between the trimmed V and J ends, which lost 6 bases and 0 bases, there was a span of 13 bases. CDR3 length equals 15 residues. The DNA of the CDR3 is TGTGCCAGCAGACGAGTTCGACAAAGCACAGATACGCAGTATTTT. Translation gives CASRRVRQSTDTQYF.

This sequence joins TRBV10-3 and TRBJ2-7, with D possibly TRBD1 on 5 matching bases. The CDR3 runs to 12 residues. V was cut by 3 bases and J by 3 bases, with 6 bases left in between. Germline V gene lookup returns CDR1 ENHRY and CDR2 SYGVKD. CDR3 sequence: CAISEGDYEQYF. CDR3 nucleotides: TGTGCCATCAGTGAAGGGGACTACGAGCAGTACTTC.

The chain combines TRBV6-1 with TRBJ1-2; D remains unclear. The CDR3 has 14 residues. V lost 1 base and J lost 8, with 14 bases in between. Germline loops: CDR1 MNHNS, CDR2 SASEGT. The DNA of the CDR3 is TGTGCCAGCAGTGAAGGTCCGGGGATCGGAGGCTACACCTTC. Protein: CASSEGPGIGGYTF.

This rearrangement joins TRBV5-1 to TRBJ1-2, with D possibly matching TRBD1 (6 bases). This CDR3 comprises 14 residues. Trimming left V 7 bases short and J 0 bases short, with 13 bases between. The V gene's germline CDR1 is SGHRS and CDR2 YFSETQ. The CDR3 coding sequence is TGCGCCAGCGGCCGACAGGATACTAACTATGGCTACACCTTC. Translating gives CASGRQDTNYGYTF.

The rearrangement links TRBV5-6 to TRBJ1-2, with a weak D call TRBD1 (6 bases). This CDR3 region has 16 residues. V lost 1 base and J lost 4, with 17 bases in between. Germline CDR1 SGHDT, CDR2 YYEEEE. The CDR3 DNA sequence: TGTGCCAGCAGCTTGTTCGGTCAAACAGGGTTCTATGGCTACACCTTC. This codes for CASSLFGQTGFYGYTF.

A note on this clone: The germline gene is not matched at one end of the junction; a read error may be the cause. The chain uses TRBV27 and TRBJ2-1, with D perhaps TRBD2 (5 bases). The CDR3 consists of 15 residues. Germline V CDR1 and CDR2: MNHEY, SMNVEV (reference sequence). The CDR3 loop reads CAGSLLGRGSNEQFF. DNA of the CDR3: TGTGCCGGCAGCTTACTAGGCCGGGGAAGCAATGAGCAGTTCTTC.

This chain links TRBV11-1 with TRBJ2-7; D may be TRBD1 (5 bases). The germline V gene encodes CDR1 SGHAT and CDR2 FQDESV (reference sequence). V was clipped by 4 bases and J by 4 bases, with 11 bases between them. The CDR3 runs to 13 residues. The CDR3: CASSSGRVYEQYF. The CDR3, as DNA: TGTGCCAGCAGCTCGGGCAGGGTTTACGAGCAGTACTTC.

V and J are TRBV9 and TRBJ1-6; D unresolved. The CDR3 runs to 13 residues. Germline V gene lookup returns CDR1 SGDLS and CDR2 YYNGEE. Deletions cut 0 bases from V and 8 bases from J, with 6 bases between. The CDR3 here is CASSVGVDSPLHF. The DNA of the CDR3 is TGTGCCAGCAGCGTAGGCGTCGATTCACCCCTCCACTTT.

CDR3 coding DNA: TGTGCCAGCAGCTTACGGCCGGGGTCGAATTCACCCCTCCACTTT. Amino acid sequence: CASSLRPGSNSPLHF. The genes are TRBV7-8 and TRBJ1-6; unclear D gene. The CDR3 has 15 residues. Germline V gives CDR1 SGHVS, CDR2 FQNEAQ. V lost 2 bases and J 7 bases, leaving 12 bases between the germline ends.

A single count supports this clone. The chain couples TRBV30 to TRBJ2-5, with TRBD1 identical over 8 bases. Germline V gives CDR1 GTSNPN, CDR2 SVGIG (reference sequence). The CDR3 consists of 13 residues. J lost 8 bases, V lost 3 bases, and 8 bases had no gene match. CDR3 in DNA: TGTGCCTGGAGAACGACAGGGGTGACAACCCAGTACTTC. Amino acid sequence: CAWRTTGVTTQYF.

In this sample, this clone turned up a few times. The genes are TRBV5-6 and TRBJ1-1; no firm D call. There are 14 residues in the CDR3. The V end lost 1 base, the J end lost 0 bases, and 7 bases lay between the germline ends. Germline V CDR1 and CDR2: SGHDT, YYEEEE. CDR3 nucleotide sequence: TGTGCCAGCAGCTTGTACACCTTGAACACTGAAGCTTTCTTT. This gives the protein CASSLYTLNTEAFF.

The V call is TRBV6-6, the J call TRBJ1-1; D might be TRBD1 (5 bases). The CDR3 is 16 residues long. Deletions cut 3 bases from V and 3 bases from J, with 17 bases between. Germline V gene data show CDR1 as MNHNY and CDR2 as SVGAGI (reference sequence). The CDR3 bases are TGTGCCAGCAGTTATTTCCGGGCCGGGGGTGACACTGAAGCTTTCTTT. It is translated as CASSYFRAGGDTEAFF.

Sample share makes this clone large (0.1 to 1%). This chain links TRBV11-1 with TRBJ1-1; D perhaps matches TRBD1 (5 bases). The V gene's germline CDR1 is SGHAT and CDR2 FQDESV (reference sequence). Between the trimmed V and J ends, which lost 1 base and 7 bases, there was a span of 10 bases. The CDR3 consists of 13 residues. CDR3 loop: CASSLVGGSEAFF. CDR3 bases: TGTGCCAGCAGCTTAGTGGGGGGAAGTGAAGCTTTCTTT.

The rearrangement links TRBV9 to TRBJ1-1, with D uncertain. Looked up from germline, CDR1 is SGDLS and CDR2 is YYNGEE. The CDR3 sequence is 13 residues long. Trimming stripped 4 bases from V and 3 bases from J, with 10 bases between. CDR3 in DNA: TGTGCCAGCAGCCGGAGGGAGCACACTGAAGCTTTCTTT. It translates to CASSRREHTEAFF.